Presented here are 16 T cell receptor beta chains from one specimen sequenced in a study. A single record per CDR3 protein comes from TCRdb applying MiXCR to the 5' RACE reads. The sample lists roughly 69,000 distinct CDR3 sequences, about 22% occurring once. The sample comprised memory CD4+ T cells sorted from a lymph node. Subset in this sample: memory CD4+ T cells, CD4+CD45RO+CD25-. These TCRs come from a female donor with breast cancer.

V is TRBV19 and J is TRBJ2-1; maybe TRBD1 (5 bases). CDR3 length equals 14 residues. The germline V and J ends were trimmed by 3 bases and 8 bases, with 14 bases remaining between them. In germline, CDR1 is LNHDA, CDR2 SQIVND (reference sequence). DNA of the CDR3: TGTGCCAGTAGTATCGGCAGGAGCAGGGATGAGCAGTTCTTC. Its translation is CASSIGRSRDEQFF.

Concerning this clonotype: This clone may be a read error of a much larger clone one base away. This sequence joins TRBV6-5 and TRBJ1-2; D is undetermined. The CDR3 consists of 13 residues. Trimming cost V 0 bases and J 8 bases, with 10 bases left between them. The V gene's germline CDR1 is MNHEY and CDR2 SVGAGI. The CDR3, as DNA: TGTGCCAGCAGTTACTCACTTAGGCAGGGCTACACCTTC. Its translation: CASSYSLRQGYTF.

The rearrangement joins TRBV28 to TRBJ2-1; D not resolved. The CDR3 sequence is 11 residues long. V was pared by 2 bases and J by 7 bases, with 3 bases between. CDR1 and CDR2 from the germline V gene are MDHEN and SYDVKM. CDR3 in amino acids: CASSLRNEQFF. DNA of the CDR3: TGTGCCAGCAGTTTACGGAATGAGCAGTTCTTC.

This clonotype came up a few times. The V gene is TRBV12-3 or TRBV12-4, the J gene TRBJ1-1; 9 bases map to TRBD1. The CDR3 loop spans 16 amino acids. V gave up 5 bases and J gave up 1 base; unmatched junction bases: 8. CDR3 loop: CASSPTQGASNTEAFF. As DNA, the CDR3 is TGTGCCAGCAGTCCCACACAGGGGGCTTCGAACACTGAAGCTTTCTTT.

A word on this clonotype: One junction end disagrees with the germline gene, perhaps due to a read error. This chain uses TRBV20-1 with TRBJ1-2, with D uncertain. This CDR3 is built from 13 residues. Germline-derived CDR1 and CDR2 are DFQATT and SNEGSKA (reference sequence). In nucleotides, the CDR3 is TGCAGTGCTAGAGATGCCCTGTCTGGCGGCTATACCTTC. Its translation: CSARDALSGGYTF.

In this sample, this clonotype turned up a few times. The chain links TRBV24-1 to TRBJ2-7; TRBD1 agrees at 8 bases. Germline CDR1 reads KGHDR; CDR2 reads SFDVKD. The length of the CDR3 is 12 residues. V shed 9 bases, J shed 4 bases, and the junction held 4 bases outside the gene matches. CDR3 loop: CATGQGSYEQYF. The CDR3 DNA follows: TGTGCCACCGGACAGGGATCGTACGAGCAGTACTTC.

This clonotype has more than one count but fewer than ten. DNA of the CDR3: TGTGCCTGGAGTGTCTGGGGGACTAATGAAAAACTGTTTTTT. Encoded protein: CAWSVWGTNEKLFF. This chain connects TRBV30 to TRBJ1-4; the D gene is possibly TRBD1 (5 bases). Per the germline V gene, CDR1 is GTSNPN and CDR2 is SVGIG (reference sequence). The CDR3 loop spans 14 amino acids. V shed 0 bases and J shed 2 bases, with 7 bases lying between them.

In its sample, this clonotype was seen many times. The chain uses TRBV20-1 and TRBJ2-7, with 12 nucleotides matching TRBD2. Germline CDR1 DFQATT, CDR2 SNEGSKA (reference sequence). With 3 bases clipped from V and 6 bases from J, the junction kept 0 bases outside the gene matches. The CDR3 runs 12 residues. This CDR3 reads CSARGLAGEQYF. As DNA, the CDR3 is TGCAGTGCTAGGGGACTAGCGGGCGAGCAGTACTTC.

This chain links TRBV6-1 with TRBJ1-2; D is possibly TRBD1 (6 bases). This CDR3 comprises 13 residues. Trimming shortened V by 4 bases and J by 4 bases, and 10 bases separated the two germline ends. In germline, CDR1 is MNHNS, CDR2 SASEGT. The DNA of the CDR3 is TGTGCCAGCAGTGGGACAGCAATCTATGGCTACACCTTC. Translating it yields CASSGTAIYGYTF.

This clonotype was seen only a few times. The chain uses TRBV7-9 and TRBJ2-3, with 9 bases lining up with TRBD2. CDR1 is SEHNR and CDR2 is FQNEAQ in the germline V gene (reference sequence). The V segment lost 3 bases and the J segment 0 bases; nucleotides outside the gene matches: 4. CDR3 length: 16 amino acids. As DNA, the CDR3 is TGTGCCAGCAGCTTTTCCCTAGCGGGGAGCACAGATACGCAGTATTTT. Translation: CASSFSLAGSTDTQYF. The entire variable domain, with the rest obtained from reference TRBV7-9 and TRBJ2-3, is as follows: DTGVSQNPRHKITKRGQNVTFRCDPISEHNRLYWYRQTLGQGPEFLTYFQNEAQLEKSRLLSDRFSAERPKGSFSTLEIQRTEQGDSAMYLCASSFSLAGSTDTQYFGPGTRLTVL.

The chain employs TRBV5-1 and TRBJ2-5; 7 positions match TRBD1. The trim removed 4 bases at V and 4 bases at J, leaving 10 bases unmatched. The germline V gene has CDR1 SGHRS and CDR2 YFSETQ. This CDR3 comprises 15 residues. CDR3 loop: CASSLSGTASETQYF. DNA for the CDR3: TGCGCCAGCAGCCTCTCCGGGACAGCTTCAGAGACCCAGTACTTC. The variable domain in full, completed from reference TRBV5-1 and TRBJ2-5, reads KAGVTQTPRYLIKTRGQQVTLSCSPISGHRSVSWYQQTPGQGLQFLFEYFSETQRNKGNFPGRFSGRQFSNSRSEMNVSTLELGDSALYLCASSLSGTASETQYFGPGTRLLVL.

There are a few counts of this clonotype. J is TRBJ2-7 and V is TRBV24-1; D is undetermined. This CDR3 spans 15 amino acids. The germline V and J ends were trimmed by 2 bases and 2 bases, with 12 bases remaining between them. Germline CDR1 and CDR2: KGHDR and SFDVKD. In DNA, the CDR3 is TGTGCCACCAGTGATTCCGTCCCCGGAGCCTACGAGCAGTACTTC. Its translation is CATSDSVPGAYEQYF.

On this clonotype itself: An end of the junction differs from the germline gene, which may be a read error. This chain joins TRBV7-6 and TRBJ1-1; 7 bases fit TRBD1. Germline CDR1 reads SGHVS; CDR2 reads FNYEAQ. CDR3 length: 16 amino acids. CDR3 in DNA: TGTGCCAGCAGCTTAAGCCCAACAGGGGCAGGGACTGAAGATTTCTTT. It codes for CASSLSPTGAGTEDFF. Combining the CDR3 with reference TRBV7-6 and TRBJ1-1 gives the whole variable domain GAGVSQSPRYKVTKRGQDVALRCDPISGHVSLYWYRQALGQGPEFLTYFNYEAQQDKSGLPNDRFSAERPEGSISTLTIQRTEQRDSAMYRCASSLSPTGAGTEDFFGQGTRLTVV.

The gene calls are TRBV7-2 and TRBJ1-1; D not certain. CDR3 size: 16 residues. The ends were cut back, 0 bases at V and 0 bases at J, with 11 bases in the middle. Germline V CDR1 and CDR2: SGHTA, FQGNSA. CDR3 DNA: TGTGCCAGCAGCTTAGCAGGGTCATTTATGAACACTGAAGCTTTCTTT. It is translated as CASSLAGSFMNTEAFF.

The gene calls are TRBV12-3 or TRBV12-4 and TRBJ2-2; 10 bases are a match to TRBD2. There are 15 residues in the CDR3. V trimming: 7 bases; J trimming: 5 bases; junction bases outside the gene matches: 7. For the CDR3, the DNA is TGTGCCAGCACCCCGAGCGGGAGGGCGACCGGGGAGCTGTTTTTT. Translation gives CASTPSGRATGELFF.

This clonotype was counted only a few times. The chain combines TRBV6-2 or TRBV6-3 with TRBJ2-7; D ambiguous. The CDR3 is made up of 11 amino acids. Germline V gives CDR1 MNHEY, CDR2 SVGEGT. V lost 8 bases to trimming and J lost 7 bases, with 12 bases between them. CDR3 residues: CASGEGYEQYF. Here the CDR3 DNA reads TGTGCCAGCGGCGAAGGCTATGAGCAGTACTTC.